A single sample gave rise to the 13 T cell receptor beta chains below, sequenced in a study of beta chain features in type 1 diabetes. What these receptors recognize is not known. Expressed TCRB transcripts were sequenced because the isolated RNA had all been reverse transcribed beforehand. Assay: immunoSEQ multiplex PCR; the TCRdb copy retains only in-frame clones and omits some. The sample includes 300,000 to 350,000 clones, approximately 9.9% of them seen just once. Study-wide results and limits: Among patients with Type 1 diabetes, TCRB CDR3s were moderately but significantly shorter in every one of the four CD4+ subsets.

Specimen: central memory CD4+ T cells from blood. Receptor source: a man aged 25 to 40 with type 1 diabetes.

This sequence joins TRBV7-2 and TRBJ2-2; D is perhaps TRBD2 (6 bases). The CDR3 spans 14 residues. Germline V gives CDR1 SGHTA, CDR2 FQGNSA. The V end was cut by 0 bases, the J end by 5 bases, with 7 bases between. CDR3 bases: TGTGCCAGCAGCTTAGCGCGGGGTACCGGGGAGCTGTTTTTT. It translates to CASSLARGTGELFF.

This clone was seen a handful of times. V and J are TRBV4-1 and TRBJ2-3, with 7 positions matching TRBD2. Germline values: CDR1 MGHRA, CDR2 YSYEKL. The CDR3 runs 17 residues. Trimming at V came to 0 bases and at J to 3 bases, leaving 9 bases not matched to a gene. The CDR3 spells CASSQDPSSGETDTQYF. The DNA of the CDR3 is TGCGCCAGCAGCCAAGATCCTTCCAGCGGGGAGACAGATACGCAGTATTTT.

This clone was detected a few times. The rearrangement joins TRBV25-1 to TRBJ1-1, with 10 bases fitting TRBD1. The junction had 6 bases not matched to a gene; V was cut back by 1 base and J by 1 base. Looked up from germline, CDR1 is MGHDK and CDR2 is SYGVNS. The CDR3 is 17 amino acids. The CDR3 DNA follows: TGTGCCAGCAGTGAATCCGGGACAGGGGCTCAGAACACTGAAGCTTTCTTT. Protein: CASSESGTGAQNTEAFF.

The chain recombines TRBV7-9 with TRBJ2-4; D assignment may be TRBD1 or TRBD2 (5 bases each). The CDR3 is 14 residues long. Trimming shortened V by 4 bases and J by 0 bases, and 7 bases separated the two germline ends. Germline CDR1 reads SEHNR; CDR2 reads FQNEAQ (reference sequence). In DNA, the CDR3 is TGTGCCAGCAGCTCTGGGGGAGCCAAAAACATTCAGTACTTC. Residues: CASSSGGAKNIQYF.

Only a few counts were recorded for this clone. V and J are TRBV27 and TRBJ2-1, with D perhaps being TRBD1 or TRBD2 (5 bases each). Between the trimmed V and J ends, which lost 2 bases and 2 bases, there was a span of 16 bases. Germline loops: CDR1 MNHEY, CDR2 SMNVEV (reference sequence). CDR3 size: 17 residues. Here the CDR3 reads CASSLSPVGPAYNEQFF. As DNA, the CDR3 is TGTGCCAGCAGTTTAAGTCCGGTGGGACCCGCCTACAATGAGCAGTTCTTC.

The chain has TRBV30 and TRBJ1-1; weak D call: TRBD1 (6 bases). The V gene lost 2 bases and the J gene lost 0 bases, with 10 bases spanning the gap. The CDR3 is made up of 14 amino acids. Germline V gene sequence: CDR1 GTSNPN, CDR2 SVGIG (reference sequence). The CDR3 DNA follows: TGTGCCTGGAGTAGGGACACGGTGAACACTGAAGCTTTCTTT. Translated, it gives CAWSRDTVNTEAFF.

This clone was seen a few times. The chain employs TRBV28 and TRBJ1-1; D is undetermined. This CDR3 contains 15 residues. The germline gives CDR1 MDHEN, CDR2 SYDVKM. With 2 bases removed from V and 2 bases from J, the gap between germline ends came to 12 bases. CDR3 DNA: TGTGCCAGCAGTTTAGTTGCAATTCAAAACACTGAAGCTTTCTTT. This translates into CASSLVAIQNTEAFF. The whole variable domain, filled in from reference TRBV28 and TRBJ1-1, reads DVKVTQSSRYLVKRTGEKVFLECVQDMDHENMFWYRQDPGLGLRLIYFSYDVKMKEKGDIPEGYSVSREKKERFSLILESASTNQTSMYLCASSLVAIQNTEAFFGQGTRLTVV.

This clone was seen only a few times. J is TRBJ2-5 and V is TRBV5-8; the D call may be TRBD1 or TRBD2 (5 bases each). CDR3 length equals 14 residues. The V gene's germline CDR1 is SGHTS and CDR2 YDEGEE. The ends were cut back, 1 base at V and 4 bases at J, with 11 bases in the middle. The CDR3 loop is CASSLPGTVETQYF. The CDR3 nucleotides read TGTGCCAGCAGCTTGCCCGGGACGGTAGAGACCCAGTACTTC.

The chain carries TRBV11-3 and TRBJ2-3, with TRBD1 identical over 9 bases. This CDR3 region has 16 residues. The V gene end was trimmed by 4 bases and the J gene end by 5 bases; junction bases not matched to a gene: 10. Germline assignment: CDR1 SGHNT and CDR2 YENEEA. The CDR3 spells CASSWGTGSLRDTQYF. The CDR3 DNA is TGTGCCAGCAGCTGGGGGACAGGGAGTTTAAGAGATACGCAGTATTTT.

The chain carries TRBV2 and TRBJ1-5; the D is unclear. Germline lookup yields CDR1 SNHLY and CDR2 FYNNEI. Trimming shortened V by 3 bases and J by 4 bases, and 10 bases separated the two germline ends. The CDR3 totals 14 residues. The CDR3 DNA reads as TGTGCCAGCAGTGACTTCTCAGCGAATCAGCCCCAGCATTTT. Protein sequence: CASSDFSANQPQHF.

To note about this clone: Other nucleotide sequences in the sample specify the same CDR3. This chain uses TRBV19 with TRBJ1-1, with 8 bases identical to TRBD1. The germline V gene encodes CDR1 LNHDA and CDR2 SQIVND (reference sequence). J gave up 3 bases and V 6 bases, and 0 bases lay outside the gene matches. The length of the CDR3 is 12 residues. CDR3 residues: CASRDRDTEAFF. DNA for the CDR3: TGTGCCAGTAGGGACAGGGACACTGAAGCTTTCTTT.

The V gene is TRBV5-6, the J gene TRBJ2-7; 12 bases line up with TRBD1. Germline CDR1 and CDR2: SGHDT and YYEEEE. The CDR3 spans 16 residues. J was trimmed by 3 bases and V by 5 bases; bases with no gene match: 9. The CDR3 nucleotides read TGTGCCAGCAGGGACGACCGGGACAGGGGGCTCTACGAGCAGTACTTC. As protein: CASRDDRDRGLYEQYF.

The chain combines TRBV4-3 with TRBJ2-1, with 7 bases aligning to TRBD2. This CDR3 contains 17 residues. The V segment lost 2 bases and the J segment 3 bases; nucleotides outside the gene matches: 10. Germline V gene lookup returns CDR1 LGHNA and CDR2 YSLEER. The CDR3 region has the DNA TGCGCCAGCAGCCAATCACGGGCCGGGACTAACTACAATGAGCAGTTCTTC. Translating gives CASSQSRAGTNYNEQFF.